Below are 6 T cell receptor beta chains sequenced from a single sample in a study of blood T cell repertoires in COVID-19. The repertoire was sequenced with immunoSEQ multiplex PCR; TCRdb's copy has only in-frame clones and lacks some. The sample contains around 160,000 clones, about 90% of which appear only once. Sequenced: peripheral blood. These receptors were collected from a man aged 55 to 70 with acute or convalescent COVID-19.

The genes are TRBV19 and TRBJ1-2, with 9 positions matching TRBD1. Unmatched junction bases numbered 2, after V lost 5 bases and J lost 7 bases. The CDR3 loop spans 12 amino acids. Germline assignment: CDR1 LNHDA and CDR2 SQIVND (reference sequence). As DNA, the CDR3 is TGTGCCAGTAGTTGGACAGGGGTTGGCTACACCTTC. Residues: CASSWTGVGYTF. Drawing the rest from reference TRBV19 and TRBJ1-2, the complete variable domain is DGGITQSPKYLFRKEGQNVTLSCEQNLNHDAMYWYRQDPGQGLRLIYYSQIVNDFQKGDIAEGYSVSREKKESFPLTVTSAQKNPTAFYLCASSWTGVGYTFGSGTRLTVV.

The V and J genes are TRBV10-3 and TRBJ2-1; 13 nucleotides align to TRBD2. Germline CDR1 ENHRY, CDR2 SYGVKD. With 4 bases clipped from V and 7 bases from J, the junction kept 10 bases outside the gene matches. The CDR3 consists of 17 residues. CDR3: CAISGTSGGRTTNEQFF. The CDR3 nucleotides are TGTGCCATCAGTGGGACTAGCGGGGGAAGGACAACTAATGAGCAGTTCTTC.

DNA of the CDR3: TGTGCCACCACAGGGCCTGGGGCCAACGTCCTGACTTTC. This codes for CATTGPGANVLTF. The chain uses TRBV27 and TRBJ2-6, with D perhaps TRBD1 (6 bases). The germline V gene has CDR1 MNHEY and CDR2 SMNVEV (reference sequence). CDR3 length: 13 residues. V dropped 10 bases and J dropped 2 bases, with 9 bases sitting between them.

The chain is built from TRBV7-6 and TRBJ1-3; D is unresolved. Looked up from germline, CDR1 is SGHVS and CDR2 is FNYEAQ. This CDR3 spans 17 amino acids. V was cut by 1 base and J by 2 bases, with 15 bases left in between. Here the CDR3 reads CASSLGTGSETGNTIYF. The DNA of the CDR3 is TGTGCCAGCAGCTTAGGCACCGGGAGCGAAACTGGAAACACCATATATTTT.

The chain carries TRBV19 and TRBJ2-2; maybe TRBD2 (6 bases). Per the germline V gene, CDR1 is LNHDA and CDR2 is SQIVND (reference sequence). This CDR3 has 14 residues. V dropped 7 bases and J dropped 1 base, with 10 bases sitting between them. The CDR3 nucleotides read TGTGCCAGTAATCGGGAGCTGAACACCGGGGAGCTGTTTTTT. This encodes CASNRELNTGELFF.

DNA of the CDR3: TGTGCCAGCAGTGATCGGGGAAACACCATATATTTT. Translated, it gives CASSDRGNTIYF. J is TRBJ1-3 and V is TRBV2, with D hard to call. CDR1 and CDR2 from the germline V gene are SNHLY and FYNNEI. V lost 3 bases and J lost 4, with 4 bases in between. This CDR3 spans 12 amino acids.